The source of this T cell receptor beta chain is a study of quantifying T cell responses using KT2 cells. Study summary: Reverse transcription used primers in the TCR alpha and beta constant regions.

This clonotype was seen at least ten times. Germline V lookup: CDR1 MNHEY, CDR2 SVGAGI. The CDR3 covers 12 residues. Trimming stripped 2 bases from V and 7 bases from J, with 8 bases between. The cDNA 3' end received a ligated oligonucleotide with a UMI. First-round PCR used four to five cycles and beta primers RC1.1 and RC1.2 covering TRBC1 and TRBC2. Via MiXCR, TCRdb re-called the UMI-ligation and nested PCR reads, giving one row per CDR3 protein. The data contain some 34,000 distinct CDR3 sequences, 10% to 13% of them seen just once; the ten biggest clones take up about a tenth. The sequenced sample consisted of PBMCs spiked with cells of the T cell clone KT2. This clonotype was obtained from a human donor. This chain links TRBV6-5 with TRBJ2-5; possible D gene TRBD1, 5 bases. The CDR3 loop is CASSYVTGTQYF. The CDR3 DNA follows: TGTGCCAGCAGTTACGTAACAGGGACCCAGTACTTC.